This TCR beta chain was observed in a study of blood T cell repertoires in COVID-19. Overall study: Acute-phase and convalescent COVID-19 samples originated in the United States, Italy and Spain. PBMCs, B-cell-depleted T cells, or T cells were the source of the cDNA or gDNA that made up the material.

As originally analysed: Estimated nucleated cell counts came from reference gene primer amplification. Sequencing was performed with immunoSEQ multiplex PCR; in TCRdb, only in-frame clones are kept and a portion is missing. V, J and clone size were drawn from that table, and D and trimming were deduced from the DNA. Of 130,000 to 150,000 clones detected, 85% to 90% appear once; the ten largest clones hold roughly 3%. The germline V gene has CDR1 SGHTA and CDR2 FQGNSA. J gave up 3 bases and V 5 bases, and 6 bases lay outside the gene matches. This CDR3 region has 15 residues. The clonotype comes from a woman aged 55-75 years with active COVID-19. The chain recombines TRBV7-2 with TRBJ1-1; 10 positions match TRBD1. Sequences were obtained from peripheral blood. CDR3 protein: CASSPRTGGYTEAFF. DNA of the CDR3: TGTGCCAGCAGCCCACGGACAGGGGGGTACACTGAAGCTTTCTTT.